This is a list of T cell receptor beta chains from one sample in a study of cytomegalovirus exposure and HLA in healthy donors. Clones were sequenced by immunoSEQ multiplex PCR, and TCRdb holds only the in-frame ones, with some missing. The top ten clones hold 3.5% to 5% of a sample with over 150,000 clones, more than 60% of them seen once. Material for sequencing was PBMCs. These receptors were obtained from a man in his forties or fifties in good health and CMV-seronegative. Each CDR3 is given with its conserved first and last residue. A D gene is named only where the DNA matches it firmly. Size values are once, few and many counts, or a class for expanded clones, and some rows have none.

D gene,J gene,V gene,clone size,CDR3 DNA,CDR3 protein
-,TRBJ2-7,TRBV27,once,TGTGCCAGCAGCCCCCGACGGCGGGACTACGAGCAGTACTTC,CASSPRRRDYEQYF
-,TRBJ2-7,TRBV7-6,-,TGTGCCAGCAGCCTAACCGACAGGAGCTCCTACGAGCAGTACTTC,CASSLTDRSSYEQYF
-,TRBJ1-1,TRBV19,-,TGTGCCAGTAGTATAGACGGGATCAGCGAAGCTTTCTTT,CASSIDGISEAFF
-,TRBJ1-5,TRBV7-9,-,TGTGCCAGCAGCGCCCTACAGGGACCGAACGGCAATCAGCCCCAGCATTTT,CASSALQGPNGNQPQHF
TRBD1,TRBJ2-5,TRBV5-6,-,TGTGCCAGCAGCCTCGACAGGGAAGAGGCCCAGTACTTC,CASSLDREEAQYF
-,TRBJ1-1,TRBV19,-,TGTGCCAGTGCTCTCAGCACTGAAGCTTTCTTT,CASALSTEAFF
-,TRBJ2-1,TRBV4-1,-,TGCGCCAGCAGCTATCGTAATGAGCAGTTCTTC,CASSYRNEQFF
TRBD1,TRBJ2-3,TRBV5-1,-,TGCGCCAGCAGCCAAGGACAGGGGATGAGCACAGATACGCAGTATTTT,CASSQGQGMSTDTQYF
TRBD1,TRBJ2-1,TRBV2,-,TGTGCCAGCAGGGGGGGACAGGGGAAATGGAATGAGCAGTTCTTC,CASRGGQGKWNEQFF
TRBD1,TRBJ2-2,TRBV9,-,TGTGCCAGCAGCAAAGGACAGGGGGGTTCGTCCACCGGGGAGCTGTTTTTT,CASSKGQGGSSTGELFF
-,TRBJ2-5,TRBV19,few,TGTGCCAGTAGTTTTAGATCAGAGACCCAGTACTTC,CASSFRSETQYF
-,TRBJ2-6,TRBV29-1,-,TGCAGCGTTGGACAGTACTCTGGGGCCAACGTCCTGACTTTC,CSVGQYSGANVLTF
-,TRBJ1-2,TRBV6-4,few,TGTGCCAGCAGTGACTCAGTGGAGGGTTTGAGTGGCTACACCTTC,CASSDSVEGLSGYTF
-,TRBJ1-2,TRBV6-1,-,TGTGCCAGCAGTGAAGGAGGACAGAGCTATGGCTACACCTTC,CASSEGGQSYGYTF
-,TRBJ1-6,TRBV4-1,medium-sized,TGCGCCAGCAGCCACTTGACCAGCGACTATAATTCACCCCTCCACTTT,CASSHLTSDYNSPLHF
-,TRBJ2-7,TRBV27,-,TGTGCCAGCAGTTTAGGGGCGACTTACGAGCAGTACTTC,CASSLGATYEQYF
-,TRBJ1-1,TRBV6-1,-,TGTGCCAGCAGAAGGGGCCCGAACACTGAAGCTTTCTTT,CASRRGPNTEAFF
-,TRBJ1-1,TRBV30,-,TGTGCCTGGAGGTCCTTAGACAGGATAAACACTGAAGCTTTCTTT,CAWRSLDRINTEAFF
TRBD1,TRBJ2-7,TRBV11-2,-,TGTGCCAGCAGCTTAGGACAGGGTATCTACGAGCAGTACTTC,CASSLGQGIYEQYF
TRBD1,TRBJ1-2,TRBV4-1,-,TGCGCCAGCAGCCAAGTGGGACAGGGTAACTATGGCTACACCTTC,CASSQVGQGNYGYTF
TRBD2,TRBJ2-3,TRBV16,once,TGTGCCAGCAGCCGGAATAGCGGGGGGAGCACAGATACGCAGTATTTT,CASSRNSGGSTDTQYF
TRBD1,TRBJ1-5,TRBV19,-,TGTGCCAGTAAGCGGGACAGGGGAAGTCAGCCCCAGCATTTT,CASKRDRGSQPQHF
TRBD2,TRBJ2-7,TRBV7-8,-,TGTGCCAGCAGCTTCGGGACTAGCGGCTACGAGCAGTACTTC,CASSFGTSGYEQYF
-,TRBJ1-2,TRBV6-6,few,TGTGCCAGCAGTTACTCGGCAGGGTCCCATGGCTACACCTTC,CASSYSAGSHGYTF
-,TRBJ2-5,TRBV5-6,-,TGTGCCAGCGAACAACCAAGAAATGAGACCCAGTACTTC,CASEQPRNETQYF
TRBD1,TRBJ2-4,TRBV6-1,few,TGTGCCAGTATGACAGGGGTCAAAAACATTCAGTACTTC,CASMTGVKNIQYF
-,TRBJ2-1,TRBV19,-,TGTGCCAGTACAGGGGATCACAATGAGCAGTTCTTC,CASTGDHNEQFF
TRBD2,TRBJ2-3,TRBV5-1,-,TGCGCCAGCAGCTTTTCTAGCGGGGGGACCGGGACAGATACGCAGTATTTT,CASSFSSGGTGTDTQYF
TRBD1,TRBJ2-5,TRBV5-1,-,TGCGCCAGCAGCGCCGGACAGGGACCTCAGGAGACCCAGTACTTC,CASSAGQGPQETQYF